This TCR beta chain was retrieved from a study of T cell repertoires in cytomegalovirus infection. One entry per CDR3 protein results from TCRdb running MiXCR on the reads. The data contain under 350,000 distinct CDR3 sequences, around 10% of them seen just once; the ten biggest clones take up approximately 2.3%. The CDR3 loop spans 13 amino acids. Trimming pared 6 bases from V and 4 bases from J, leaving 10 bases between. Germline assignment: CDR1 LNHDA and CDR2 SQIVND (reference sequence). This clonotype has ten or more counts. Source material: PBMCs. This receptor was taken from a human donor in good health (CMV status not recorded). Some clones in this sample may be carry-over from other donors' samples. The V and J genes are TRBV19 and TRBJ2-1; the D is unclear. CDR3 in DNA: TGTGCCAGTAGCCCCGACGATTACAATGAGCAGTTCTTC. This translates into CASSPDDYNEQFF. Filled out from reference TRBV19 and TRBJ2-1, the complete variable domain reads DGGITQSPKYLFRKEGQNVTLSCEQNLNHDAMYWYRQDPGQGLRLIYYSQIVNDFQKGDIAEGYSVSREKKESFPLTVTSAQKNPTAFYLCASSPDDYNEQFFGPGTRLTVL.